These 10 T cell receptor beta chains originate from one sample sequenced in a study of T cells in Graves' hyperthyroidism and ophthalmopathy. From RNA transcripts, TCR beta CDR3 regions were amplified. HTBI primers drove first-round RT-PCR of the TCR CDR3. TCRdb called the multiplex PCR reads again in MiXCR, with one record for every CDR3 protein. This table holds 300,000 to 400,000 distinct CDR3 sequences, about 18% found once. The sequencing sample was made of blood. These receptors all come from a man aged 18 to 35 with Graves' ophthalmopathy.

In its sample, this clonotype was seen many times. V gene TRBV12-3 or TRBV12-4 combines with J gene TRBJ1-5, with 8 bases lining up with TRBD1. V trimming: 3 bases; J trimming: 0 bases; junction bases outside the gene matches: 10. The CDR3 is 18 residues long. For the CDR3, the DNA is TGTGCCAGCAGTTTTGCCGGCAGGGGGCTCTCTAGCAATCAGCCCCAGCATTTT. Residues: CASSFAGRGLSSNQPQHF.

Comment on this clonotype: A much larger clone differs by one base, so this may be a read error. The V call is TRBV27, the J call TRBJ1-5, with a weak D call TRBD1 (6 bases). Trimming took off 5 bases at V and 0 bases at J, with 11 bases between the two ends. Germline CDR1 and CDR2: MNHEY and SMNVEV (reference sequence). The CDR3 sequence is 15 residues long. The CDR3 is CASSEQGISNQPQHF. The CDR3 DNA reads TGTGCCAGCAGTGAACAGGGAATTAGCAATCAGCCCCAGCATTTT.

This clonotype was counted a single time. The chain joins TRBV28 to TRBJ1-6; TRBD1 might be the D (5 bases). This CDR3 has 15 amino acids. Germline assignment: CDR1 MDHEN and CDR2 SYDVKM. V lost 8 bases and J 6 bases, leaving 17 bases between the germline ends. The DNA for the CDR3 is TGTGCCAGCCACTCCCTGGGGACGGGTAATTCACCCCTCCACTTT. Translation: CASHSLGTGNSPLHF.

V usage is TRBV19 and J usage is TRBJ1-1, with D unclear. Germline assignment: CDR1 LNHDA and CDR2 SQIVND (reference sequence). The V and J ends lost 7 bases and 1 base respectively, with 19 bases between them. The CDR3 covers 16 residues. The DNA for the CDR3 is TGTGCCAGTAAAGTCTTTCGAATGGAGGGGAACACTGAAGCTTTCTTT. Encoded protein: CASKVFRMEGNTEAFF.

CDR3 in amino acids: CASSLEKGYGQPQHF. The CDR3 DNA reads TGTGCCAGCAGTTTGGAAAAAGGATACGGTCAGCCCCAGCATTTT. The chain is built from TRBV6-9 and TRBJ1-5; no clear D gene. In germline, CDR1 is MNHGY, CDR2 SVAAGI. The CDR3 covers 15 residues. V was trimmed by 4 bases and J by 6 bases, leaving 16 bases between them.

Many counts were recorded for this clonotype. The chain combines TRBV3-1 with TRBJ2-5; 8 nucleotides line up with TRBD2. Germline V gene data show CDR1 as LGHDT and CDR2 as YNNKEL (reference sequence). Germline trimming cut 0 bases from V and 4 bases from J; bases unmatched to any gene: 4. The CDR3 contains 15 residues. The CDR3 DNA reads TGTGCCAGCAGCCAAGATGAGCTAGCGGGAGAGACCCAGTACTTC. Its protein is CASSQDELAGETQYF.

The J gene is TRBJ2-7, the V gene TRBV29-1, with 9 bases that match TRBD1. CDR1 SQVTM and CDR2 ANQGSEA come from the germline V gene. V was clipped by 0 bases and J by 3 bases; unmatched bases: 3. The CDR3 runs to 14 residues. CDR3 protein: CSVEERDRDYEQYF. DNA for the CDR3: TGCAGCGTTGAAGAGAGGGACAGGGACTACGAGCAGTACTTC.

This clonotype was picked up many times. V usage is TRBV20-1 and J usage is TRBJ2-4; D is perhaps TRBD2 (6 bases). Germline V lookup: CDR1 DFQATT, CDR2 SNEGSKA (reference sequence). V was clipped by 3 bases and J by 1 base, with 10 bases between them. This CDR3 contains 14 residues. The DNA of the CDR3 is TGCAGTGCTAGTGGGGCGGGGGCCAAAAACATTCAGTACTTC. Residues: CSASGAGAKNIQYF.

The chain recombines TRBV9 with TRBJ1-1, with 11 bases identical to TRBD1. Losses at the gene ends were 0 bases for V and 2 bases for J; bases not matched to a gene: 3. There are 16 residues in the CDR3. Germline assignment: CDR1 SGDLS and CDR2 YYNGEE. This CDR3 is CASSVGTGGGNTEAFF. DNA of the CDR3: TGTGCCAGCAGCGTAGGGACAGGGGGCGGTAACACTGAAGCTTTCTTT.

This clonotype has only a few counts. V gene TRBV7-6 combines with J gene TRBJ1-4; D not resolved. V was shortened by 5 bases and J by 0 bases, with 7 bases between the two germline ends. Germline lookup yields CDR1 SGHVS and CDR2 FNYEAQ. This CDR3 comprises 14 residues. This CDR3 is CASSRSSTNEKLFF. In DNA form, the CDR3 reads TGTGCCAGCAGCCGGTCCTCAACTAATGAAAAACTGTTTTTT.